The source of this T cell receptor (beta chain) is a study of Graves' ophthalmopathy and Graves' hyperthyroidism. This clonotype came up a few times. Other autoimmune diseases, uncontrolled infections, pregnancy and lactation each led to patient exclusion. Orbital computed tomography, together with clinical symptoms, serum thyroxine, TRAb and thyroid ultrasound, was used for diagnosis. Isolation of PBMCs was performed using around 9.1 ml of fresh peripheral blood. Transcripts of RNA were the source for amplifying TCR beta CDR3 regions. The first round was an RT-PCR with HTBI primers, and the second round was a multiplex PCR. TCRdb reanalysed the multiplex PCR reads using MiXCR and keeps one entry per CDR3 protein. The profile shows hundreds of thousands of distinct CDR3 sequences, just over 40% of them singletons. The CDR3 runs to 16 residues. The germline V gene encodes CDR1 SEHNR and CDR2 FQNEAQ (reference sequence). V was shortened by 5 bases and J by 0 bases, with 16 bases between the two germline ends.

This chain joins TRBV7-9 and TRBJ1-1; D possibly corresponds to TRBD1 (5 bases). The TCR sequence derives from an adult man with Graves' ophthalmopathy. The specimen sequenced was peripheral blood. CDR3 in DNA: TGTGCCAGCAGCCAAGGGGAGGGTATCATGAACACTGAAGCTTTCTTT. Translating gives CASSQGEGIMNTEAFF. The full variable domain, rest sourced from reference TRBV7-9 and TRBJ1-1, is DTGVSQNPRHKITKRGQNVTFRCDPISEHNRLYWYRQTLGQGPEFLTYFQNEAQLEKSRLLSDRFSAERPKGSFSTLEIQRTEQGDSAMYLCASSQGEGIMNTEAFFGQGTRLTVV.